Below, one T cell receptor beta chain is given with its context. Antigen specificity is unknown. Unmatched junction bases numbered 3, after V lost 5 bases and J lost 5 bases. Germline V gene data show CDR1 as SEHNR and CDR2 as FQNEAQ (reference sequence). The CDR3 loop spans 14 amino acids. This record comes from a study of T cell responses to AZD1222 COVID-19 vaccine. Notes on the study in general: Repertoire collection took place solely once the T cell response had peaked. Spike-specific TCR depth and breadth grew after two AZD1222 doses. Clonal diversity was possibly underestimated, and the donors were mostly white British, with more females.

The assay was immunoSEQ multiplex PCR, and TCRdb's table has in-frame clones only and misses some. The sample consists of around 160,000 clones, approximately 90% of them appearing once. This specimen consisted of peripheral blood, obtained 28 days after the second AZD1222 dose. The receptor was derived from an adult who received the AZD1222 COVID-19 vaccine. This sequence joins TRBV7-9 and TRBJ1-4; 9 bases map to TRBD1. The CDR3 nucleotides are TGTGCCAGCAGCAAGGACAGGGGAAATGAAAAACTGTTTTTT. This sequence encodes CASSKDRGNEKLFF.